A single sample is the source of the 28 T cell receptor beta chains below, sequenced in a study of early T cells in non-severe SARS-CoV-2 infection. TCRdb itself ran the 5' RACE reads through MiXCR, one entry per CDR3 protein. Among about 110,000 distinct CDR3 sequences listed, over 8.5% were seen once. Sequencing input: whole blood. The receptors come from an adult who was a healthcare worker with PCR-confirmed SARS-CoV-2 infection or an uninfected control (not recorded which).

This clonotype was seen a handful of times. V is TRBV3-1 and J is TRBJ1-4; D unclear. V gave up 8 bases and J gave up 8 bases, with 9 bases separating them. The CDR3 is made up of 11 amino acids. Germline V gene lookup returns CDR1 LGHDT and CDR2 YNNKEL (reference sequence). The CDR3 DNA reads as TGTGCCAGCCGGGCGAGGGAAAAACTGTTTTTT. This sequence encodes CASRAREKLFF.

CDR3 sequence reads: CASSTRLNEKLFF. CDR3 in DNA: TGCGCCAGCAGCACCCGGTTGAATGAAAAACTGTTTTTT. V and J are TRBV5-1 and TRBJ1-4; no clear D gene. In germline, CDR1 is SGHRS, CDR2 YFSETQ. The CDR3 covers 13 residues. The V gene lost 4 bases and the J gene lost 5 bases, with 9 bases spanning the gap.

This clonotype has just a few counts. DNA of the CDR3: TGCGCCAGCAGCTCCCGACAGGACCATCAGCCCCAGCATTTT. Translating it yields CASSSRQDHQPQHF. V is TRBV4-1 and J is TRBJ1-5; possible D gene TRBD1, 6 bases. The CDR3 has 14 residues. Germline loops: CDR1 MGHRA, CDR2 YSYEKL. The ends were cut back, 5 bases at V and 5 bases at J, with 13 bases in the middle.

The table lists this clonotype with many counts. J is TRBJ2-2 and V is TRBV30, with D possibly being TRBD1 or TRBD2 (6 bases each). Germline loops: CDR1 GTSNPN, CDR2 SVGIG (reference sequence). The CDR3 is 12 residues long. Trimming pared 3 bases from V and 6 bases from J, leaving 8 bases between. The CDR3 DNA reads TGTGCCTGGAGACGGGGGCCCGGGGAGCTGTTTTTT. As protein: CAWRRGPGELFF.

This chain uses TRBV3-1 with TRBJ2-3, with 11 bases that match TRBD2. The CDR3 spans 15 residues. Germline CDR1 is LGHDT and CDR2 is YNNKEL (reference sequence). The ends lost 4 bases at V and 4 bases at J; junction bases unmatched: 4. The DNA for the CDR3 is TGTGCCAGCAGCCTACTAGCGGGAGCCCCAGATACGCAGTATTTT. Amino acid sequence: CASSLLAGAPDTQYF.

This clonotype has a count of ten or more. The CDR3 DNA reads as TGTGCCAGCAGCTTAGGTAGCGGGAGGGCCGTCGATGAGCAGTTCTTC. It specifies CASSLGSGRAVDEQFF. The J gene is TRBJ2-1, the V gene TRBV7-7, with 11 bases matching TRBD2. Losses at the gene ends were 1 base for V and 8 bases for J; bases not matched to a gene: 7. CDR1 is SSHAT, CDR2 FNYEAQ, per germline (reference sequence). The CDR3 runs 16 residues.

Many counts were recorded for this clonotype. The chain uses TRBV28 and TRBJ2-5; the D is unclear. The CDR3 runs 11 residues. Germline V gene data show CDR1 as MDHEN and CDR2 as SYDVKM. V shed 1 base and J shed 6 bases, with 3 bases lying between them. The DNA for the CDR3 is TGTGCCAGCAGTTTATCGAAGACCCAGTACTTC. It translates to CASSLSKTQYF.

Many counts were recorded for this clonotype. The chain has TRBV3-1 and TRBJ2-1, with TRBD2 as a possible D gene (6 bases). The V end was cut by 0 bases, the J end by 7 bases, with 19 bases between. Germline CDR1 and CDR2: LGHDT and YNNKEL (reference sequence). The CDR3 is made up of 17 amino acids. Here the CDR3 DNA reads TGTGCCAGCAGCCAAGAAAGGTGGGTAGCGGATGGAAATGAGCAGTTCTTC. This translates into CASSQERWVADGNEQFF.

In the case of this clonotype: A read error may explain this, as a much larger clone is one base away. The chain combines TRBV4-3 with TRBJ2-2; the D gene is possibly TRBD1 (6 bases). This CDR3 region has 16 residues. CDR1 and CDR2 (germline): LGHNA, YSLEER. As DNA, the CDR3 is TGCGCCTGCAGCCAAGACAGGCCCTTTAACACCGGGGAGCTGTTTTTT. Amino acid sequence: CACSQDRPFNTGELFF.

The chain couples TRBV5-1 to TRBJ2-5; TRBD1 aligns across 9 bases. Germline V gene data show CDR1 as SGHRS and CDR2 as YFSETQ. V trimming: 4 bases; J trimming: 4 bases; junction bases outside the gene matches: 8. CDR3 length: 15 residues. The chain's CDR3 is CASSNLPGQGETQYF. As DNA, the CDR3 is TGCGCCAGCAGCAACTTACCGGGACAGGGAGAGACCCAGTACTTC.

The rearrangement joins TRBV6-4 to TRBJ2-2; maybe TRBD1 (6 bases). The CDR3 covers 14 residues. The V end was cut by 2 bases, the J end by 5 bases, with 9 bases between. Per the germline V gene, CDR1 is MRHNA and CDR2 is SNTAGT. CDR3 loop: CASSDEQGTGELFF. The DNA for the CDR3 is TGTGCCAGCAGTGACGAACAGGGAACCGGGGAGCTGTTTTTT.

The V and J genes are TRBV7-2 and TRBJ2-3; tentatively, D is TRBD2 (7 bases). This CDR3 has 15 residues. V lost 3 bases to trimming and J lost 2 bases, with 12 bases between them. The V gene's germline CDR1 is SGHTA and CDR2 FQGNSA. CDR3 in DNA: TGTGCCAGCAGCTTGGGGGGGGCGGACACAGATACGCAGTATTTT. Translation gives CASSLGGADTDTQYF.

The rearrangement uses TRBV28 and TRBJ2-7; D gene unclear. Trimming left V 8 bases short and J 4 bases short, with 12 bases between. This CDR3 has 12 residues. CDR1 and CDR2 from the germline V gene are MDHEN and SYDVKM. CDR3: CASYGLDYEQYF. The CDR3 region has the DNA TGTGCCAGCTACGGGTTAGATTACGAGCAGTACTTC.

CDR3 amino acids: CASTRRRDGYTF. CDR3 bases: TGTGCCAGCACCCGTCGCAGGGATGGCTACACCTTC. The chain carries TRBV28 and TRBJ1-2, with D possibly being TRBD1 (5 bases). This CDR3 contains 12 residues. Looked up from germline, CDR1 is MDHEN and CDR2 is SYDVKM. Between the trimmed V and J ends, which lost 7 bases and 6 bases, there was a span of 12 bases.

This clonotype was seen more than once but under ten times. The DNA of the CDR3 is TGCAGTGCTAGCTGGGGACTAGCCACCTACGAGCAGTACTTC. Translating it yields CSASWGLATYEQYF. This rearrangement joins TRBV20-1 to TRBJ2-7, with 9 bases aligning to TRBD2. Germline V CDR1 and CDR2: DFQATT, SNEGSKA (reference sequence). CDR3 size: 14 residues. The V gene end was trimmed by 3 bases and the J gene end by 2 bases; junction bases not matched to a gene: 5.

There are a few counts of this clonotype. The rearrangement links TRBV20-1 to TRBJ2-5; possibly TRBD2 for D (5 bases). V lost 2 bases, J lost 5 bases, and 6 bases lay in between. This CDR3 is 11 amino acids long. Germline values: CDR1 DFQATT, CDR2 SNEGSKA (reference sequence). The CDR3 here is CSARRRETQYF. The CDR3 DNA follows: TGCAGTGCTAGACGGAGGGAGACCCAGTACTTC.

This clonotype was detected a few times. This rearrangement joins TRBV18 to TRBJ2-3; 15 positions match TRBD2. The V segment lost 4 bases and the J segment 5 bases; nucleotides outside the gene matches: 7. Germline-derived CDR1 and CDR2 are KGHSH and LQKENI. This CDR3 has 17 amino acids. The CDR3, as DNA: TGTGCCAGCTCACAACCGGGACTAGCGGGAGGAAGAGATACGCAGTATTTT. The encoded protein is CASSQPGLAGGRDTQYF.

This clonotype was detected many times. The CDR3 sequence: CAIGGQIYEQYF. In nucleotides, the CDR3 is TGTGCCATCGGGGGACAGATCTACGAGCAGTACTTC. V and J are TRBV10-3 and TRBJ2-7; 7 bases line up with TRBD1. The ends lost 8 bases at V and 3 bases at J; junction bases unmatched: 4. Looked up from germline, CDR1 is ENHRY and CDR2 is SYGVKD. This CDR3 has 12 residues.

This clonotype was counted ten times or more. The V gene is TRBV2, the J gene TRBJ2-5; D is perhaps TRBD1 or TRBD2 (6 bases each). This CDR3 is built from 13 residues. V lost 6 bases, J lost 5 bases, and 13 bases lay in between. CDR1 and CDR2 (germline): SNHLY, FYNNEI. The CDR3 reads CASSGGFGETQYF. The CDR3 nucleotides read TGTGCCAGCAGCGGGGGCTTCGGGGAGACCCAGTACTTC. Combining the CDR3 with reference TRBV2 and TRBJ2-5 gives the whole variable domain EPEVTQTPSHQVTQMGQEVILRCVPISNHLYFYWYRQILGQKVEFLVSFYNNEISEKSEIFDDQFSVERPDGSNFTLKIRSTKLEDSAMYFCASSGGFGETQYFGPGTRLLVL.

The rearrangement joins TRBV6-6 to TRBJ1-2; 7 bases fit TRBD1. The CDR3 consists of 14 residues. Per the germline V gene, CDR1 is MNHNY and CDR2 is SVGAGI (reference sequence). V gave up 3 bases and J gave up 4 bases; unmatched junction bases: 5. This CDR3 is CASSYPGQPYGYTF. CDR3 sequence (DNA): TGTGCCAGCAGTTATCCGGGACAGCCCTATGGCTACACCTTC.

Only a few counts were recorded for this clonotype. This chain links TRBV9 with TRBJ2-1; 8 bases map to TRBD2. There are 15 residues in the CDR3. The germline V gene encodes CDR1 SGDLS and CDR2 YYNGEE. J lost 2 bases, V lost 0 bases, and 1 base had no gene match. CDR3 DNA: TGTGCCAGCAGCGTAGCGGGAGGGCCCTACAATGAGCAGTTCTTC. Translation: CASSVAGGPYNEQFF.

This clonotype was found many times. CDR3 in DNA: TGTGCCAGCAGCCGCATGTCGTCTGGAAACACCATATATTTT. Translated: CASSRMSSGNTIYF. This chain links TRBV11-2 with TRBJ1-3; D gene ambiguous. CDR3 length: 14 amino acids. V dropped 5 bases and J dropped 1 base, with 9 bases sitting between them. Germline V gene lookup returns CDR1 SGHAT and CDR2 FQNNGV.

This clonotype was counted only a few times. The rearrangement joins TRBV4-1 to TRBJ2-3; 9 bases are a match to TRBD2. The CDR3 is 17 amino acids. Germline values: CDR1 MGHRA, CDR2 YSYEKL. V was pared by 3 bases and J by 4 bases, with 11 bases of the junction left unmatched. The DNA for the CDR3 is TGCGCCAGCAGCCACAGCCAGGCGGGAGGGCGAGCAGATACGCAGTATTTT. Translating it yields CASSHSQAGGRADTQYF.

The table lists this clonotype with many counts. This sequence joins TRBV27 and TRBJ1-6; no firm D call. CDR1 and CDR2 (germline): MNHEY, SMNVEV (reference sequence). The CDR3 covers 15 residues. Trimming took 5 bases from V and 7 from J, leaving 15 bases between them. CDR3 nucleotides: TGTGCCAGCAGTATAACGACGGGAGGAAATTCACCCCTCCACTTT. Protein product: CASSITTGGNSPLHF.

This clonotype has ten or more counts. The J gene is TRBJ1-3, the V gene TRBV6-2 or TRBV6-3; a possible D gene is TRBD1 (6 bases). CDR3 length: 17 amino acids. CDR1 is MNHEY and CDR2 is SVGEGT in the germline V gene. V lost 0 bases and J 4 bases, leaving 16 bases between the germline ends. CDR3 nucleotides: TGTGCCAGCAGTTACTCGACAGGAGCTTTGAAGGGAAACACCATATATTTT. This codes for CASSYSTGALKGNTIYF.

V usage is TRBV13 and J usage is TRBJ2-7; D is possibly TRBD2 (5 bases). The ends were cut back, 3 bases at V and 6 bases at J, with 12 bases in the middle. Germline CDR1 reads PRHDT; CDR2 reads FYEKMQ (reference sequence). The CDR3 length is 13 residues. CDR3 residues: CASSLPSYAEQYF. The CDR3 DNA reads TGTGCCAGCAGCTTGCCTAGCTATGCCGAGCAGTACTTC.

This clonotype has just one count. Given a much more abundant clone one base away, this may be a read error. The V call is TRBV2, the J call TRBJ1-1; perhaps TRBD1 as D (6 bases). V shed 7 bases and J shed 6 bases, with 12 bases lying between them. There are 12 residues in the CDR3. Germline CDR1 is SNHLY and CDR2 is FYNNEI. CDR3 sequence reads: CASTEGGPEAFF. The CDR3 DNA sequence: TGTGCCAGCACCGAGGGGGGGCCTGAAGCTTTCTTT.

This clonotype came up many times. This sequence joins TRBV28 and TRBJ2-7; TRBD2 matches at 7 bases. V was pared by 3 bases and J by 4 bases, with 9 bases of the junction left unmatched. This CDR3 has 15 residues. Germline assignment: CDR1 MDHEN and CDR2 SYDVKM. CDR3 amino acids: CASSFAPAGDYEQYF. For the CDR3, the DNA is TGTGCCAGCAGTTTTGCCCCCGCGGGAGATTACGAGCAGTACTTC.